These T cell receptor beta chains were read from a single sample in a study of Ad26.COV2.S vaccination and SARS-CoV-2 variants. Profiling relied on immunoSEQ multiplex PCR, and the TCRdb table lists in-frame clones only, not all of them. The repertoire holds a few hundred thousand clones, with more than 70% as singletons. The source material was peripheral blood, sampled in a trial of Ad26.COV2.S vaccine versus placebo. The receptors shown here come from a person aged 18-65 years who received the Ad26.COV2.S COVID-19 vaccine or a placebo. Each CDR3 is given with its conserved first and last residue. Each record gives: J gene, clone size, D gene, V gene, CDR3 protein, CDR3 DNA. The D gene is left open where the match is weak. Some rows mark clone size as missing; the rest say once, few, many or name a class of expanded clone.

>TRBJ1-6|NA|NA|TRBV27
CASALVVGGNNSPLHF
TGTGCCAGCGCTTTAGTGGTGGGAGGGAATAATTCACCCCTCCACTTT
>TRBJ2-2|NA|TRBD2|TRBV6-5
CASRTSGRTGELFF
TGTGCCAGCAGGACTAGCGGGAGAACCGGGGAGCTGTTTTTT
>TRBJ1-6|NA|TRBD1|TRBV7-3
CASSQGGQGNSPLHF
TGTGCCAGCAGCCAAGGGGGACAGGGGAATTCACCCCTCCACTTT
>TRBJ2-5|NA|TRBD1|TRBV6-5
CASRGQGLDETQYF
TGTGCCAGCAGGGGACAGGGGTTGGATGAGACCCAGTACTTC
>TRBJ2-1|NA|NA|TRBV21-1
CASSPGTGGHEQFF
TGTGCCAGCAGCCCCGGGACAGGGGGCCATGAGCAGTTCTTC
>TRBJ2-2|once|NA|TRBV12-1
CASSLGLLRSGELFF
TGTGCCAGCAGCTTAGGACTACTTAGGTCCGGGGAGCTGTTTTTT
>TRBJ1-1|NA|NA|TRBV11-2
CASSLVESEAFF
TGTGCCAGCAGCTTAGTCGAGAGTGAAGCTTTCTTT
>TRBJ1-5|NA|NA|TRBV5-8
CASSLRGNQPQHF
TGTGCCAGCAGCTTGCGGGGGAATCAGCCCCAGCATTTT
>TRBJ2-1|NA|TRBD2|TRBV5-4
CASSPGPSGRAYNEQFF
TGTGCCAGCAGCCCGGGTCCTAGCGGGAGGGCGTACAATGAGCAGTTCTTC
>TRBJ1-2|NA|TRBD1|TRBV30
CAWARQGATTSYTF
TGTGCTTGGGCCCGACAGGGGGCTACTACGAGCTACACCTTC
>TRBJ2-2|few|NA|TRBV5-1
CASSFGSAGELFF
TGCGCCAGCAGCTTCGGCTCGGCCGGGGAGCTGTTTTTT
>TRBJ2-2|few|NA|TRBV5-1
CASSLPSEVGELFF
TGCGCCAGCAGCTTGCCCTCGGAGGTCGGGGAGCTGTTTTTT
>TRBJ2-7|NA|NA|TRBV19
CASSSTGAYEQYF
TGTGCCAGTAGTTCGACAGGAGCCTACGAGCAGTACTTC
>TRBJ1-6|NA|NA|TRBV12-5
CASGSRGAHNSPLHF
TGTGCTAGTGGGTCTCGGGGAGCTCATAATTCACCCCTCCACTTT
>TRBJ2-7|few|NA|TRBV14
CASSLGVTYEQYF
TGTGCCAGCAGCCTAGGGGTAACCTACGAGCAGTACTTC
>TRBJ2-2|NA|TRBD2|TRBV5-1
CASSSTSGPSGELFF
TGCGCCAGCAGCTCCACTAGCGGCCCTTCCGGGGAGCTGTTTTTT
>TRBJ2-7|NA|TRBD2|TRBV6-1
CASSESGGAPYEQYF
TGTGCCAGCAGTGAGTCGGGGGGGGCCCCCTACGAGCAGTACTTC